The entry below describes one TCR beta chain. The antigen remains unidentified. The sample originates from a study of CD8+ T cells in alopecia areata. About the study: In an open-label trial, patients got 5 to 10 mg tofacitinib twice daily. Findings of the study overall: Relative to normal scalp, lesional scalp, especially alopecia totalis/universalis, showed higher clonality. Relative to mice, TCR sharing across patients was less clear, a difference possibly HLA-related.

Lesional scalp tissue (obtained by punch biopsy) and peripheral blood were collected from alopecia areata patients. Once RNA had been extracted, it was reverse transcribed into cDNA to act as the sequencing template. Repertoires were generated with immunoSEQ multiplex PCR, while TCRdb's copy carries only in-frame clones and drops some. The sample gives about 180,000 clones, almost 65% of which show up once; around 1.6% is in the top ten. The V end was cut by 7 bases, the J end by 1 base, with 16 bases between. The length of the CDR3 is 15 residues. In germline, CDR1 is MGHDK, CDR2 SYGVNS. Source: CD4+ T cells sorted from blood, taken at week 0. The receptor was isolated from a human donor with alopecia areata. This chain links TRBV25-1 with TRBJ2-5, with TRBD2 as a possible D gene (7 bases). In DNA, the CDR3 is TGTGCCAGCACGGCCTGGGGGGGGCCCCAAGAGACCCAGTACTTC. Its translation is CASTAWGGPQETQYF.